This passage covers 26 T cell receptor beta chains from one sample sequenced in a study of vaccination effects on CD4 cells after COVID-19. Expansion of antigen-specific CD4+ T cells with viral peptide pools was carried out by the ViraFEST assay before sequencing. With approximately ten days of culture completed, CD4+ T cells were isolated. Participants each got two BNT162b2 or mRNA-1273 vaccine doses. The table came from immunoSEQ multiplex PCR; TCRdb's copy has only in-frame clones and leaves some out. The sample lists roughly 24,000 clones; roughly 76% were seen once. The antigens of these receptors remain unknown. Specimen: CD4+ T cells from PBMCs cultured with SARS-CoV-2 spike peptides, collected after COVID-19 vaccination. The receptors originated from a human donor who received a COVID-19 vaccine. Some clones in this sample may be carry-over from other donors' samples.

This chain uses TRBV30 with TRBJ2-5, with D possibly TRBD2 on 5 matching bases. CDR3 length equals 13 residues. V dropped 3 bases and J dropped 5 bases, with 13 bases sitting between them. CDR1 and CDR2 (germline): GTSNPN, SVGIG (reference sequence). The CDR3 loop is CAWRTEGGETQYF. In DNA, the CDR3 is TGTGCCTGGAGAACTGAGGGTGGGGAGACCCAGTACTTC.

V is TRBV15 and J is TRBJ2-4, with unresolved D. The CDR3 consists of 15 residues. With 1 base removed from V and 6 bases from J, the gap between germline ends came to 13 bases. CDR1 is LNHNV and CDR2 is YYDKDF in the germline V gene (reference sequence). CDR3 region: CATSRVTRDGNIQYF. For the CDR3, the DNA is TGTGCCACCAGCAGAGTTACTCGAGACGGAAACATTCAGTACTTC.

V and J are TRBV19 and TRBJ1-6, with D perhaps TRBD1 (5 bases). The CDR3 runs to 15 residues. Trimming left V 3 bases short and J 6 bases short, with 12 bases between. In germline, CDR1 is LNHDA, CDR2 SQIVND (reference sequence). The CDR3 is CASSMPGRSNSPLHF. The CDR3 nucleotides are TGTGCCAGTAGTATGCCGGGGCGATCTAATTCACCCCTCCACTTT.

The rearrangement links TRBV6-5 to TRBJ2-3; 8 bases are a match to TRBD2. The CDR3 is 15 residues long. Germline CDR1 reads MNHEY; CDR2 reads SVGAGI. J lost 7 bases, V lost 7 bases, and 13 bases had no gene match. In DNA form, the CDR3 reads TGTGCCAGCAATTCCCCGGGGGGGGGCCGGAATACGCAGTATTTT. It translates to CASNSPGGGRNTQYF.

V and J are TRBV13 and TRBJ1-6, with unresolved D. CDR3 size: 12 residues. Germline V lookup: CDR1 PRHDT, CDR2 FYEKMQ (reference sequence). The V and J ends lost 6 bases and 9 bases respectively, with 9 bases between them. The CDR3 is CASRWGGSPLHF. For the CDR3, the DNA is TGTGCCAGCAGGTGGGGTGGTTCACCCCTCCACTTT.

The J gene is TRBJ2-7, the V gene TRBV5-8; the D gene is possibly TRBD1 (6 bases). The V and J ends lost 0 bases and 2 bases respectively, with 12 bases between them. CDR3 length equals 15 residues. Germline values: CDR1 SGHTS, CDR2 YDEGEE. CDR3 loop: CASSLALDSTYEQYV. In nucleotides, the CDR3 is TGTGCCAGCAGCTTGGCCTTGGACAGCACCTACGAGCAGTACGTC.

The chain links TRBV9 to TRBJ2-1; D is ambiguous. CDR3 length equals 15 residues. V lost 0 bases to trimming and J lost 5 bases, with 12 bases between them. In germline, CDR1 is SGDLS, CDR2 YYNGEE. CDR3: CASSVVSTANNEQFF. The CDR3 DNA reads TGTGCCAGCAGCGTAGTATCTACCGCGAACAATGAGCAGTTCTTC.

This chain uses TRBV27 with TRBJ1-4; possible D gene TRBD1, 6 bases. V was shortened by 7 bases and J by 2 bases, with 26 bases between the two germline ends. Germline V lookup: CDR1 MNHEY, CDR2 SMNVEV (reference sequence). The CDR3 covers 19 residues. The CDR3 DNA follows: TGTGCCAGCACTCCGCCTTTCAAATGGGGGGCCGGGACTAATGAAAAACTGTTTTTT. It yields the protein CASTPPFKWGAGTNEKLFF.

V and J are TRBV28 and TRBJ1-6; tentative D call: TRBD1 (5 bases). The germline V and J ends were trimmed by 4 bases and 7 bases, with 8 bases remaining between them. Germline V gene lookup returns CDR1 MDHEN and CDR2 SYDVKM. The CDR3 extends over 13 amino acids. The CDR3 here is CASSSGGNSPLHF. The DNA of the CDR3 is TGTGCCAGCAGTTCCGGGGGGAATTCACCCCTCCACTTT.

This clone has a handful of counts. CDR3 coding DNA: TGTGCCAGCAGCGCCCAGACGGGGCTACAAGAGACCCAGTACTTC. Amino acids: CASSAQTGLQETQYF. The V gene is TRBV9, the J gene TRBJ2-5; the D gene could be TRBD1 or TRBD2 (5 bases each). Trimming removed 3 bases at V and 2 bases at J, with 14 bases between. CDR1 and CDR2 from the germline V gene are SGDLS and YYNGEE. This CDR3 comprises 15 residues.

The chain combines TRBV5-8 with TRBJ1-1; the match to TRBD1 covers 7 bases. The CDR3 contains 13 residues. Germline values: CDR1 SGHTS, CDR2 YDEGEE. J lost 6 bases, V lost 3 bases, and 5 bases had no gene match. The chain's CDR3 is CASSSLTGSEAFF. The CDR3 coding sequence is TGTGCCAGCAGCTCCCTGACAGGGTCTGAAGCTTTCTTT.

This sequence joins TRBV7-2 and TRBJ2-7, with D unresolved. This CDR3 is built from 10 residues. CDR1 is SGHTA and CDR2 is FQGNSA in the germline V gene. The chain's CDR3 is CLKGLGEQYV. Here the CDR3 DNA reads TGTCTGAAGGGCTTGGGGGAGCAGTACGTC.

The chain recombines TRBV2 with TRBJ2-3; D ambiguous. Germline V gives CDR1 SNHLY, CDR2 FYNNEI. This CDR3 spans 12 amino acids. V was clipped by 3 bases and J by 2 bases, with 3 bases between them. CDR3 in DNA: TGTGCCAGCAGTGATGCCACAGATACGCAGTATTTT. This codes for CASSDATDTQYF.

J is TRBJ1-3 and V is TRBV18; D unclear. V dropped 1 base and J dropped 0 bases, with 13 bases sitting between them. Germline values: CDR1 KGHSH, CDR2 LQKENI. The CDR3 spans 17 residues. CDR3: CASSPQLGKSSGNTIYF. The CDR3 DNA sequence: TGTGCCAGCTCACCACAGTTGGGCAAGAGCTCTGGAAACACCATATATTTT.

A few counts support this clone. The V call is TRBV12-3 or TRBV12-4, the J call TRBJ2-2; D remains unclear. V shed 5 bases and J shed 6 bases, with 10 bases lying between them. This CDR3 contains 13 residues. CDR3 protein: CASSQIEPGELFF. CDR3 DNA: TGTGCCAGCAGTCAGATAGAGCCCGGGGAGCTGTTTTTT.

The chain links TRBV19 to TRBJ1-1; D gene uncertain. V was cut by 3 bases and J by 1 base, with 6 bases left in between. Germline CDR1 and CDR2: LNHDA and SQIVND (reference sequence). CDR3 size: 13 residues. The chain's CDR3 is CASSITGNTEAFF. As DNA, the CDR3 is TGTGCCAGTAGTATTACGGGGAACACTGAAGCTTTCTTT.

The CDR3 region is CASGFVRGLYGYTF. CDR3 coding DNA: TGTGCTAGTGGTTTTGTCAGGGGGTTATATGGCTACACCTTC. The chain carries TRBV12-5 and TRBJ1-2; 7 bases are shared with TRBD1. The V segment lost 3 bases and the J segment 5 bases; nucleotides outside the gene matches: 6. Per germline, CDR1 LGHNT and CDR2 FRNRAP. The CDR3 contains 14 residues.

This sequence joins TRBV28 and TRBJ2-6; maybe TRBD1 (6 bases). V lost 1 base, J lost 2 bases, and 6 bases lay in between. This CDR3 is 15 amino acids long. Germline lookup yields CDR1 MDHEN and CDR2 SYDVKM. This chain's CDR3 is CASSLYRAGANVLTF. The CDR3 DNA reads TGTGCCAGCAGTTTATACAGGGCTGGGGCCAACGTCCTGACTTTC.

The V call is TRBV14, the J call TRBJ2-1; 13 positions match TRBD2. V trimming: 1 base; J trimming: 8 bases; junction bases outside the gene matches: 17. This CDR3 has 20 amino acids. Germline CDR1 reads SGHDN; CDR2 reads FVKESK. The CDR3: CASSQGGLAGVRRLGDEQFF. The CDR3 DNA sequence: TGTGCCAGCAGCCAAGGAGGACTAGCGGGGGTCCGCCGTTTGGGTGATGAGCAGTTCTTC. Full variable domain (missing parts from reference TRBV14 and TRBJ2-1): EAGVTQFPSHSVIEKGQTVTLRCDPISGHDNLYWYRRVMGKEIKFLLHFVKESKQDESGMPNNRFLAERTGGTYSTLKVQPAELEDSGVYFCASSQGGLAGVRRLGDEQFFGPGTRLTVL.

In DNA form, the CDR3 reads TGTGCCAGTCAGATACGCGGGGCCTCCTACGAGCAGTACGTC. It yields the protein CASQIRGASYEQYV. V is TRBV19 and J is TRBJ2-7, with D possibly TRBD2 on 6 matching bases. V dropped 8 bases and J dropped 0 bases, with 14 bases sitting between them. Germline V gene data show CDR1 as LNHDA and CDR2 as SQIVND (reference sequence). This CDR3 is 14 amino acids long.

This chain links TRBV5-4 with TRBJ2-3; the match to TRBD2 covers 8 bases. J was trimmed by 4 bases and V by 0 bases; bases with no gene match: 7. In germline, CDR1 is SGHNT, CDR2 YYREEE (reference sequence). The CDR3 totals 16 residues. The CDR3 DNA follows: TGTGCCAGCAGCTTGGAGGGGACTAGAGCCGCAGATACGCAGTATTTT. Its translation: CASSLEGTRAADTQYF.

The genes are TRBV4-3 and TRBJ2-5; a weak D match, TRBD1 (5 bases). Trimming pared 1 base from V and 5 bases from J, leaving 17 bases between. Per germline, CDR1 LGHNA and CDR2 YSLEER. The CDR3 covers 16 residues. The CDR3 bases are TGCGCCAGCAGCCAAGTATGGGGCAGGGCCGGGGAGACCCAGTACTTC. It codes for CASSQVWGRAGETQYF.

The DNA of the CDR3 is TGTGCCAGCAGCTTAGGACTAGCGGGGTACACCTACAATGAGCAGTTCTTC. It yields the protein CASSLGLAGYTYNEQFF. The V and J genes are TRBV7-2 and TRBJ2-1; 11 bases map to TRBD2. Looked up from germline, CDR1 is SGHTA and CDR2 is FQGNSA. The CDR3 consists of 17 residues. With V trimmed by 1 base and J by 2 bases, 4 bases remained unmatched.

The J gene is TRBJ2-5, the V gene TRBV11-2; 8 positions match TRBD2. This CDR3 has 15 residues. Germline values: CDR1 SGHAT, CDR2 FQNNGV. V lost 2 bases and J lost 2; bases outside the gene matches: 4. The CDR3 nucleotides are TGTGCCAGCAGCTTATTTCGCGGGGGGCAAGAGACCCAGTACTTC. Translated: CASSLFRGGQETQYF.

This clone came up once. The chain uses TRBV6-5 and TRBJ2-3; 10 bases are shared with TRBD2. The CDR3 runs 14 residues. CDR1 and CDR2 from the germline V gene are MNHEY and SVGAGI. With 5 bases clipped from V and 7 bases from J, the junction kept 6 bases outside the gene matches. CDR3 in DNA: TGTGCCAGCAGTCCAGCGGGGGGGCATTATACGCAGTATTTT. Its translation: CASSPAGGHYTQYF.

This chain links TRBV7-8 with TRBJ2-7; D may correspond to TRBD1 or TRBD2 (5 bases each). The germline V gene has CDR1 SGHVS and CDR2 FQNEAQ. V was trimmed by 1 base and J by 6 bases, leaving 13 bases between them. The CDR3 sequence is 14 residues long. In DNA, the CDR3 is TGTGCCAGCAGCTTAGAAACCGGGACCGCCGAGCAGTACGTC. Translated: CASSLETGTAEQYV.